Below are 19 T cell receptor beta chains sequenced from a single sample in a study of CD8 T cells in Susac syndrome. Reverse transcription used about 0.45 to 1 ug RNA and random hexamers. TCRdb called the immunoSEQ multiplex PCR reads again in MiXCR, with one record for every CDR3 protein. The data show 150,000 to 190,000 distinct CDR3 sequences, approximately 96% seen once. Sequenced sample: CD4+ T cells from PBMCs. The receptors were gathered from a human donor with Susac syndrome.

The gene calls are TRBV5-1 and TRBJ1-2; D is unclear. This CDR3 is 14 amino acids long. Germline V CDR1 and CDR2: SGHRS, YFSETQ. With 1 base removed from V and 8 bases from J, the gap between germline ends came to 15 bases. DNA of the CDR3: TGCGCCAGCAGCTTGCCCAGTCAGGACGGCGGCTACACCTTC. Encoded protein: CASSLPSQDGGYTF.

The chain couples TRBV29-1 to TRBJ2-5; D may be TRBD2 (5 bases). V was cut by 8 bases and J by 5 bases, with 18 bases left in between. The CDR3 loop spans 13 amino acids. Per the germline V gene, CDR1 is SQVTM and CDR2 is ANQGSEA. The CDR3 protein is CSTTRPRGETQYF. CDR3 nucleotide sequence: TGCAGCACGACGCGGCCTCGAGGGGAGACCCAGTACTTC.

The chain combines TRBV29-1 with TRBJ2-7, with D possibly TRBD2 on 6 matching bases. Germline loops: CDR1 SQVTM, CDR2 ANQGSEA. V lost 0 bases and J lost 6, with 12 bases in between. The CDR3 is made up of 13 amino acids. The CDR3 DNA sequence: TGCAGCGTTGAAGAGATAGGGACTGGCGAGCAGTACTTC. Encoded protein: CSVEEIGTGEQYF.

The V and J genes are TRBV6-4 and TRBJ2-1, with 8 bases matching TRBD2. CDR1 is MRHNA and CDR2 is SNTAGT in the germline V gene. CDR3 size: 15 residues. The V and J ends lost 5 bases and 3 bases, in that order; junction bases with no gene match: 6. CDR3: CASSRESGGYNEQFF. The CDR3, as DNA: TGTGCCAGCAGTCGAGAGAGCGGGGGCTACAATGAGCAGTTCTTC.

The CDR3 loop reads CSARDRRPDYEQYF. For the CDR3, the DNA is TGCAGTGCTAGAGATCGACGGCCGGACTACGAGCAGTACTTC. This rearrangement joins TRBV20-1 to TRBJ2-7; no reliable D call. V was clipped by 0 bases and J by 3 bases, with 12 bases between them. The CDR3 has 14 amino acids. Germline values: CDR1 DFQATT, CDR2 SNEGSKA (reference sequence).

The chain carries TRBV15 and TRBJ1-5, with a weak D call TRBD1 (6 bases). From germline, CDR1 is LNHNV and CDR2 YYDKDF (reference sequence). V shed 1 base and J shed 7 bases, with 14 bases lying between them. The CDR3 spans 15 residues. CDR3 nucleotides: TGTGCCACCAGCAGAGGGAACAGGGACGCCCAGCCCCAGCATTTT. Its translation: CATSRGNRDAQPQHF. Together with reference TRBV15 and TRBJ1-5, the CDR3 gives the full variable domain: DAMVIQNPRYQVTQFGKPVTLSCSQTLNHNVMYWYQQKSSQAPKLLFHYYDKDFNNEADTPDNFQSRRPNTSFCFLDIRSPGLGDTAMYLCATSRGNRDAQPQHFGDGTRLSIL.

CDR3 residues: CATSDPGAETQYF. The CDR3 region has the DNA TGTGCCACCAGTGACCCCGGAGCTGAGACCCAGTACTTC. The chain has TRBV24-1 and TRBJ2-5; D is undetermined. This CDR3 has 13 amino acids. Deletions cut 4 bases from V and 5 bases from J, with 10 bases between. The V gene's germline CDR1 is KGHDR and CDR2 SFDVKD.

V is TRBV19 and J is TRBJ1-2; TRBD1 is a possible D gene (5 bases). The length of the CDR3 is 13 residues. CDR1 and CDR2 from the germline V gene are LNHDA and SQIVND (reference sequence). V was shortened by 1 base and J by 3 bases, with 6 bases between the two germline ends. CDR3 sequence: CASSIAGDYGYTF. The CDR3 DNA reads as TGTGCCAGTAGTATAGCGGGGGACTATGGCTACACCTTC.

V and J are TRBV11-2 and TRBJ2-7, with TRBD2 matching over 13 bases. CDR3 length: 20 amino acids. Germline trimming cut 3 bases from V and 0 bases from J; bases unmatched to any gene: 14. Germline V gene sequence: CDR1 SGHAT, CDR2 FQNNGV. CDR3 amino acids: CASSLYFLPGLAGSSYEQYF. As DNA, the CDR3 is TGTGCCAGCAGCTTGTACTTCCTCCCGGGACTAGCGGGGTCCTCCTACGAGCAGTACTTC.

CDR3 nucleotides: TGCAGTGGGAACTGGGGGGGGCGGGGGTTTGAGCAGTACTTC. This encodes CSGNWGGRGFEQYF. The J gene is TRBJ2-7, the V gene TRBV20-1, with D possibly being TRBD2 (7 bases). Germline V gene lookup returns CDR1 DFQATT and CDR2 SNEGSKA (reference sequence). The V and J ends lost 7 bases and 7 bases respectively, with 23 bases between them. The CDR3 consists of 14 residues.

The gene calls are TRBV20-1 and TRBJ2-1, with D perhaps matching TRBD2 (5 bases). Trimming took off 3 bases at V and 1 base at J, with 10 bases between the two ends. Germline values: CDR1 DFQATT, CDR2 SNEGSKA (reference sequence). CDR3 size: 14 residues. DNA for the CDR3: TGCAGTGCTAGGAGGCGGGTATCCTACAATGAGCAGTTCTTC. Translation: CSARRRVSYNEQFF.

The chain joins TRBV20-1 to TRBJ1-5; D gene uncertain. The CDR3 loop spans 15 amino acids. Per germline, CDR1 DFQATT and CDR2 SNEGSKA (reference sequence). Trimming cost V 4 bases and J 3 bases, with 16 bases left between them. DNA for the CDR3: TGCAGTGCTAAGGAGGGAGGTATTGACAATCAGCCCCAGCATTTT. As protein: CSAKEGGIDNQPQHF.

The chain couples TRBV4-2 to TRBJ1-5, with D perhaps matching TRBD1 (6 bases). The CDR3 is 13 amino acids. Germline CDR1 reads LGHNA; CDR2 reads YNFKEQ. Between the trimmed V and J ends, which lost 3 bases and 15 bases, there was a span of 18 bases. The CDR3 nucleotides read TGTGCCAGCAGCCAGGTTACCGCAGGGGATCGGCATTTT. Translated, it gives CASSQVTAGDRHF.

This clonotype is a singleton in its sample. The rearrangement links TRBV7-8 to TRBJ2-3, with D possibly being TRBD2 (5 bases). The ends were cut back, 1 base at V and 0 bases at J, with 11 bases in the middle. This CDR3 is built from 16 residues. The germline gives CDR1 SGHVS, CDR2 FQNEAQ. The CDR3 is CASSLEIAQSTDTQYF. The CDR3 DNA reads TGTGCCAGCAGCTTAGAGATAGCGCAGAGCACAGATACGCAGTATTTT.

The chain employs TRBV7-3 and TRBJ2-1, with D maybe TRBD2 (7 bases). The CDR3 spans 15 residues. Germline loops: CDR1 SGHTA, CDR2 FQGTGA. V was cut by 2 bases and J by 2 bases, with 10 bases left in between. The CDR3 protein is CASSLLGGAYNEQFF. The CDR3 DNA reads as TGTGCCAGCAGCTTATTAGGGGGGGCCTACAATGAGCAGTTCTTC.

This clonotype appeared a single time. The genes are TRBV5-6 and TRBJ1-6; D is possibly TRBD1 (6 bases). Trimming took 2 bases from V and 8 from J, leaving 11 bases between them. This CDR3 contains 14 residues. CDR1 is SGHDT and CDR2 is YYEEEE in the germline V gene. CDR3 nucleotide sequence: TGTGCCAGCAGCTTCTCAGGGGACCATTCACCCCTCCACTTT. Protein sequence: CASSFSGDHSPLHF.

This chain links TRBV4-1 with TRBJ2-1; 7 bases are shared with TRBD1. Germline V gives CDR1 MGHRA, CDR2 YSYEKL. The CDR3 extends over 12 amino acids. The J segment lost 8 bases and the V segment lost 5 bases, leaving 3 bases of the junction unmatched. The CDR3 here is CASSGTGDEQFF. The CDR3 bases are TGCGCCAGCAGCGGCACAGGGGATGAGCAGTTCTTC.

The chain uses TRBV9 and TRBJ1-2; 8 bases are a match to TRBD1. With V trimmed by 3 bases and J by 3 bases, 4 bases remained unmatched. The CDR3 contains 14 residues. Germline assignment: CDR1 SGDLS and CDR2 YYNGEE. The CDR3 sequence: CASSAGQGDYGYTF. In DNA, the CDR3 is TGTGCCAGCAGCGCCGGACAGGGTGACTATGGCTACACCTTC.

The chain recombines TRBV12-3 or TRBV12-4 with TRBJ2-7, with a tentative D call TRBD1 (6 bases). The CDR3 runs 14 residues. V gave up 2 bases and J gave up 3 bases, with 11 bases separating them. CDR3 residues: CASSLQGYGYEQYF. The CDR3 DNA sequence: TGTGCCAGCAGTTTACAGGGGTACGGCTACGAGCAGTACTTC.